This T cell receptor (beta chain) was sequenced for a study of T-cell memory formation after mild COVID-19 (dated by TCRdb to the early 2020s). At the level of the whole study: Most TCR sequence clusters were specific to one of the two donors. Longitudinal TCRalpha and TCRbeta repertoire sequencing tracked T-cell clones expanding and contracting after mild COVID-19 in a couple of donors. The cohort comprised two young, previously healthy adult volunteers, one female and one male. Overall study outcomes, separate from this receptor: Some responding clones were detected in pre-infection memory, suggesting pre-existing cross-reactive memory T cells joined the SARS-CoV-2 response. Contracting CD4+ clones were located mainly in the CM and EM memory subsets, whereas CD8+ clones were found to be enriched in EMRA. SARS-CoV-2 specificity was not confirmed for the second-wave clones peaking on day 37. Only two mild cases were covered in the study, and larger cohorts including severe cases with pre-infection samples were considered necessary. From day 15 to 85, contracting clones showed balanced CD4/CD8 phenotypes, whereas a second wave of clones that expanded from day 15 to 37 leaned towards CD4+.

Sequenced on an Illumina NovaSeq 6000. TCRalpha and TCRbeta cDNA libraries were constructed by 5'RACE with constant-segment primers, with sample barcodes and unique molecular identifiers being introduced. Trizol reagent was used to extract RNA from every sample. The libraries were amplified in two PCR steps, and the second step added a second sample barcode and Illumina TruSeq adapters. Sequencing of the libraries was done on an Illumina NovaSeq, producing 2 x 150 bp paired-end reads. As for how the authors treated the data: With migec v1.2.7, reads were demultiplexed and then collapsed into UMI-guided consensus sequences. With mixcr v2.1.11, UMI consensuses were aligned to TRA and TRB V and J templates and assembled into clonotypes. A clonotype was counted as expanded or contracted only if both edgeR and NoisET called the change significant, with noise models trained on biological replicates. For edgeR calls, a false discovery rate-adjusted p below 0.01 and a log2 fold-change threshold of 1 were applied. As an exploratory analysis of dynamics, PCA with hierarchical clustering was applied to max-normalized trajectories of the 1000 most abundant clonotypes. The CD4 or CD8 phenotype of responding clones was assigned using the separately sequenced CD4+ and CD8+ repertoires. Using fastp at Q25 and MiXCR, TCRdb reprocessed the public reads and kept productive beta chains. Identical CDR3 protein sequences are pooled into one entry, listed with their most common genes and DNA. TCRdb, not the original authors, processed these V and J calls. A total of a few hundred thousand distinct CDR3 sequences appear in this sample, approximately 22% of them only once. In total, the top ten clones hold over 20% of the sample.

Ficoll-Paque density gradient centrifugation was used to isolate PBMCs. The CDR3 starts with the cysteine, ends with the phenylalanine, and has 13 residues. Of all the DNA, just the CDR3 is kept, 39 bases in frame from base 1. Trimming at the junction amounts to 6 bases on V and 2 bases on J, and the germline ends lie 13 bases apart. The germline V gene specifies SQVTM as CDR1 and ANQGSEA as CDR2. On this clonotype itself: The antigen this receptor binds is unknown. Base qualities are not provided; no much larger clone lies one nucleotide away.

This sequence was found in a man between 18 and 35 years old who had mild COVID-19 (a few samples of this study predate the infection). The sample titles of this study are shuffled in the database, so cell type and time point are left out; the donor was told from shared clones. The source material was PBMCs or a T cell subset sorted from them (not recorded which). In this chain, TRBV29-1 is recombined with TRBJ2-5, with no confidently assigned D gene. The CDR3 has the sequence CSVGSRSQETQYF. The DNA is as follows: TGCAGCGTGGGATCACGAAGTCAAGAGACCCAGTACTTC.